A selection of T cell receptor beta chains follows, all from one sample in a study of shared clonotypes between healthy human individuals. TCRdb's table, derived via immunoSEQ multiplex PCR, lists solely in-frame clones and lacks some. The table includes millions of clones, over 85% detected once. Material: naive CD4+ T cells from PBMCs. The origin of the receptors is a man between 18 and 35 years old in good health. Some clones in this sample may be carry-over from other donors' samples. The CDR3 runs from the conserved cysteine through the conserved F or W. A D gene is named only where the DNA matches it firmly. Some rows mark clone size as missing; the rest say once, few, many or name a class of expanded clone.

NA	TRBV5-1	TRBD1	TRBJ2-1	TGCGCCAGCAGCTCTCCGGGACAGGGGAATGAGCAGTTCTTC	CASSSPGQGNEQFF
NA	TRBV27	NA	TRBJ1-1	TGTGCCAGCAGTCCCCCCCGGCAGACCGGGGGCACTGAAGCTTTCTTT	CASSPPRQTGGTEAFF
once	TRBV5-1	NA	TRBJ2-5	TGCGCCAGCAGCGTAGCTGGGGGACCCTCCGTCCAAGAGACCCAGTACTTC	CASSVAGGPSVQETQYF
NA	TRBV5-1	NA	TRBJ2-3	TGCGCCAGCAGCTTGACTTCCGGGGACACAGATACGCAGTATTTT	CASSLTSGDTDTQYF
NA	TRBV30	TRBD1	TRBJ2-5	TGTGCCTGGACAATGTGGGGACAGGGGGGAGCGGAGACCCAGTACTTC	CAWTMWGQGGAETQYF
NA	TRBV19	NA	TRBJ2-6	TGTGCCAGTAAACAGGGCTCTGGGGCCAACGTCCTGACTTTC	CASKQGSGANVLTF
few	TRBV7-3	TRBD1	TRBJ1-1	TGTGCCAGCAGCCTTACAGGGGGAAGGAACACTGAAGCTTTCTTT	CASSLTGGRNTEAFF
NA	TRBV7-2	TRBD2	TRBJ2-1	TGTGCCAGCAGCGTAGCGGGAGCCTACAATGAGCAGTTCTTC	CASSVAGAYNEQFF
NA	TRBV7-3	TRBD2	TRBJ2-7	TGTGCCAGCCCCTGGGTAGCGGGGCCCTACGAGCAGTACTTC	CASPWVAGPYEQYF
NA	TRBV6-6	TRBD1	TRBJ1-3	TGTGCCAGCAGCCCTTTAGGCAGGGGGTCCGGAAACACCATATATTTT	CASSPLGRGSGNTIYF
NA	TRBV2	TRBD2	TRBJ2-3	TGTGCCAGCAGCTACGCTGGTAGCGGGAGGGAGAATACGCAGTATTTT	CASSYAGSGRENTQYF
once	TRBV5-1	TRBD1	TRBJ2-1	TGCGCCAGCAGCTTCCAGGGGGTAAGGAACAATGAGCAGTTCTTC	CASSFQGVRNNEQFF
NA	TRBV27	NA	TRBJ2-7	TGTGCCAGCAGTTTGAGGCCCTCAACCTACGAGCAGTACTTC	CASSLRPSTYEQYF
once	TRBV5-6	NA	TRBJ1-2	TGTGCCTCGCGGGCATCGCTAGACAGGAACTATGGCTACACCTTC	CASRASLDRNYGYTF
NA	TRBV28	TRBD1	TRBJ2-2	TGTGCCACCAGACGACAGGGGGCGGGCACCGGGGAGCTGTTTTTT	CATRRQGAGTGELFF
once	TRBV6-1	NA	TRBJ2-3	TGTGCCAGCAGGACTGGGCCCACAGATACGCAGTATTTT	CASRTGPTDTQYF
once	TRBV11-3	TRBD1	TRBJ2-1	TGTGCCAGCAGTCCTCGACAGGGCAGTTACAATGAGCAGTTCTTC	CASSPRQGSYNEQFF
NA	TRBV19	TRBD1	TRBJ1-2	TGTGCCAGTAGTATTGGCCTGACAGGGACCTATGGCTACACCTTC	CASSIGLTGTYGYTF
NA	TRBV7-9	TRBD1	TRBJ2-7	TGTGCCAGCAGCTTAAGGCGAGGGACAGGGGGCGACGAGCAGTACTTC	CASSLRRGTGGDEQYF
NA	TRBV29-1	TRBD1	TRBJ2-1	TGCAGCGTAGCAAAAAAAGGGACAGGGCGGAATGAGCAGTTCTTC	CSVAKKGTGRNEQFF
NA	TRBV19	TRBD2	TRBJ2-7	TGTGCCAGTAGTCCCCCGGGACTAGCGGGACCCGAGCAGTACTTC	CASSPPGLAGPEQYF
few	TRBV10-2	TRBD1	TRBJ1-5	TGCGCCAGCACCCTGACAGGGGAACAGCCCCAGCATTTT	CASTLTGEQPQHF
NA	TRBV5-6	NA	TRBJ2-3	TGTGCCAGCAGCTATAAAACACCTCACTACACAGATACGCAGTATTTT	CASSYKTPHYTDTQYF
NA	TRBV30	NA	TRBJ1-2	TGTGCCTGGAACCCGGGAGGCAGCTATGGCTACACCTTC	CAWNPGGSYGYTF
NA	TRBV5-1	NA	TRBJ2-7	TGCGCCAGCAGCCCCCCGAGCTCCTACGAGCAGTACTTC	CASSPPSSYEQYF